This T cell receptor (beta chain) came from a study of T cell changes during pregnancy in multiple sclerosis (dated by TCRdb to the late 2010s). Background on the whole study: The study examined how the T cell repertoire changed over the course of pregnancy in women with multiple sclerosis.

The library was obtained by the immunoSEQ multiplex PCR assay. The table comes from immuneACCESS by way of TCRdb, which keeps in-frame sequences with V and J called. Part of the clones is missing from these tables; in studies checked, under half for an unresolved V gene and the rest for unknown reasons. The sample includes around 45,000 clones, with 80% to 95% observed a single time. Around 0.64% of the sample is taken by the ten largest. V drops 5 bases and J drops 6 bases, leaving 11 bases in between. From the germline V gene, CDR1 is SGHAT and CDR2 is FQNNGV. Spanning cysteine to phenylalanine, the CDR3 consists of 13 amino acids. Only the CDR3 part of the read is kept: 39 bases, read in frame from the first base. In regard to this clone: It lacks a known antigen. Base qualities are missing; no much larger clone stands one base away.

The sequence came from a female donor with multiple sclerosis, enrolled in a pregnancy study. The sequence is built from TRBV11-2 and TRBJ2-1, with no reliable assignment of the D segment. This specimen was CD4+ T cells from peripheral blood mononuclear cells, taken before pregnancy. This receptor has the CDR3 CASSLSTVNEQFF. The sequence in DNA is TGTGCCAGCAGCCTCTCTACGGTCAATGAGCAGTTCTTC.